These T cell receptor beta chains were read from a single sample in a study of T cells after yellow fever vaccination. Each CDR3 protein is one row after TCRdb ran MiXCR on the 5' RACE reads. The sample has 450,000 to 550,000 distinct CDR3 sequences, roughly 22% seen once. Source: PBMCs, taken approximately 22 days after the first yellow fever vaccination. The receptors originated from a young man who received the YFV17D yellow fever vaccine. CDR3s include the opening cysteine and the closing phenylalanine or tryptophan. A D gene is named only where the DNA matches it firmly. Rows give clone size only sometimes, using once, few, many, or a class for an expanded clone.

cdr3_aa: CASSSNMVSYNSPLHF
cdr3_nt: TGTGCCAGCAGTTCCAACATGGTGTCCTATAATTCACCCCTCCACTTT
j_call: TRBJ1-6
v_call: TRBV6-5
d_call: -
clone_size: few

cdr3_aa: CSARDRFYRWTAGSEQFF
cdr3_nt: TGCAGTGCTAGAGATCGGTTCTACCGCTGGACGGCGGGGAGTGAGCAGTTCTTC
j_call: TRBJ2-1
v_call: TRBV20-1
d_call: -
clone_size: -

cdr3_aa: CASSPPPGATYNEQFF
cdr3_nt: TGTGCCAGCAGCCCACCTCCCGGGGCTACATACAATGAGCAGTTCTTC
j_call: TRBJ2-1
v_call: TRBV6-1
d_call: -
clone_size: -

cdr3_aa: CASSLGLTGKVETQYF
cdr3_nt: TGCGCCAGCAGCTTGGGTCTGACAGGGAAGGTGGAGACCCAGTACTTC
j_call: TRBJ2-5
v_call: TRBV5-1
d_call: TRBD1
clone_size: -

cdr3_aa: CASSYRGADTQYF
cdr3_nt: TGTGCCAGCAGTTACCGGGGGGCAGATACGCAGTATTTT
j_call: TRBJ2-3
v_call: TRBV27
d_call: TRBD2
clone_size: many

cdr3_aa: CASSRLAEYQETQYF
cdr3_nt: TGTGCCAGCAGCCGACTAGCGGAGTACCAAGAGACCCAGTACTTC
j_call: TRBJ2-5
v_call: TRBV7-8
d_call: TRBD2
clone_size: -

cdr3_aa: CATSRDAATATQYF
cdr3_nt: TGTGCCACCAGCAGAGACGCAGCGACGGCTACGCAGTATTTT
j_call: TRBJ2-3
v_call: TRBV15
d_call: -
clone_size: -

cdr3_aa: CASSQVGLNIQYF
cdr3_nt: TGTGCCAGCAGCCAAGTGGGCCTAAACATTCAGTACTTC
j_call: TRBJ2-4
v_call: TRBV4-2
d_call: -
clone_size: few

cdr3_aa: CASSQETGSSTFGYTF
cdr3_nt: TGTGCCAGCAGCCAAGAGACAGGGTCCTCTACGTTCGGCTACACCTTC
j_call: TRBJ1-2
v_call: TRBV4-2
d_call: TRBD1
clone_size: -

cdr3_aa: CASSQERSRGETQYF
cdr3_nt: TGTGCCAGCAGCCAAGAGAGATCCAGAGGGGAGACCCAGTACTTC
j_call: TRBJ2-5
v_call: TRBV3-1
d_call: -
clone_size: few

cdr3_aa: CSVFRYNQPQHF
cdr3_nt: TGCAGTGTATTCCGATACAATCAGCCCCAGCATTTT
j_call: TRBJ1-5
v_call: TRBV20-1
d_call: -
clone_size: -

cdr3_aa: CAISSGRNYGYTF
cdr3_nt: TGTGCCATCAGCTCGGGACGGAACTATGGCTACACCTTC
j_call: TRBJ1-2
v_call: TRBV10-3
d_call: -
clone_size: -

cdr3_aa: CASTRSGGHSPDTDTQYF
cdr3_nt: TGCGCCAGCACCCGATCGGGGGGCCACTCTCCCGATACAGATACGCAGTATTTT
j_call: TRBJ2-3
v_call: TRBV4-1
d_call: -
clone_size: -

cdr3_aa: CASSQVNIEKLFF
cdr3_nt: TGTGCCAGCAGCCAAGTTAACATTGAAAAACTGTTTTTT
j_call: TRBJ1-4
v_call: TRBV3-1
d_call: -
clone_size: few

cdr3_aa: CASSFGTSATEAFF
cdr3_nt: TGTGCCAGCAGCTTTGGCACGTCTGCCACTGAAGCTTTCTTT
j_call: TRBJ1-1
v_call: TRBV7-9
d_call: -
clone_size: few

cdr3_aa: CASSLRPIDYLGETQYF
cdr3_nt: TGTGCCAGCAGCTTAAGGCCGATTGACTACCTTGGGGAGACCCAGTACTTC
j_call: TRBJ2-5
v_call: TRBV5-6
d_call: -
clone_size: few

cdr3_aa: CASTPTGANEKLFF
cdr3_nt: TGTGCCAGCACCCCGACAGGGGCTAATGAAAAACTGTTTTTT
j_call: TRBJ1-4
v_call: TRBV12-3/TRBV12-4
d_call: TRBD1
clone_size: few

cdr3_aa: CASSLNRVVFF
cdr3_nt: TGTGCCAGCAGCTTAAACAGGGTCGTGTTCTTC
j_call: TRBJ2-1
v_call: TRBV11-2
d_call: -
clone_size: few

cdr3_aa: CASSIAGSARSPQHF
cdr3_nt: TGTGCCAGTAGTATCGCGGGATCCGCCCGGTCGCCCCAGCATTTT
j_call: TRBJ1-5
v_call: TRBV19
d_call: -
clone_size: -

cdr3_aa: CASSSQGNGDTEAFF
cdr3_nt: TGTGCCAGCAGTTCTCAGGGTAACGGGGACACTGAAGCTTTCTTT
j_call: TRBJ1-1
v_call: TRBV7-2
d_call: -
clone_size: -

cdr3_aa: CASALWRMNTEAFF
cdr3_nt: TGTGCCAGCGCATTGTGGCGGATGAACACTGAAGCTTTCTTT
j_call: TRBJ1-1
v_call: TRBV7-2
d_call: -
clone_size: -

cdr3_aa: CASSLPPGTGGHEQFF
cdr3_nt: TGTGCCAGCAGCCTCCCCCCCGGGACAGGGGGACATGAGCAGTTCTTC
j_call: TRBJ2-1
v_call: TRBV7-6
d_call: TRBD1
clone_size: -

cdr3_aa: CATSRDRGGVAQYF
cdr3_nt: TGTGCCACCAGCAGAGATCGTGGGGGGGTGGCTCAGTACTTC
j_call: TRBJ2-4
v_call: TRBV15
d_call: TRBD2
clone_size: few

cdr3_aa: CASSRQTGGREKLFF
cdr3_nt: TGCGCCAGCAGCCGCCAAACAGGGGGACGAGAAAAACTGTTTTTT
j_call: TRBJ1-4
v_call: TRBV4-1
d_call: TRBD1
clone_size: -

cdr3_aa: CASSSHMTLAGGPAGELFF
cdr3_nt: TGTGCCAGCAGCTCGCATATGACACTAGCGGGGGGGCCCGCCGGGGAGCTGTTTTTT
j_call: TRBJ2-2
v_call: TRBV11-1
d_call: TRBD2
clone_size: once

cdr3_aa: CSAHADAGGVETQYF
cdr3_nt: TGCAGTGCCCATGCGGATGCGGGGGGGGTTGAGACCCAGTACTTC
j_call: TRBJ2-5
v_call: TRBV20-1
d_call: TRBD2
clone_size: many

cdr3_aa: CASRLGQLEQFF
cdr3_nt: TGTGCCAGCAGACTCGGACAGCTTGAGCAGTTCTTC
j_call: TRBJ2-1
v_call: TRBV12-3/TRBV12-4
d_call: -
clone_size: -

cdr3_aa: CASSLAFTPGTGELFF
cdr3_nt: TGTGCCAGCAGCTTAGCGTTCACGCCGGGCACCGGGGAGCTGTTTTTT
j_call: TRBJ2-2
v_call: TRBV7-2
d_call: -
clone_size: -

cdr3_aa: CASSYRGRGGYTF
cdr3_nt: TGTGCCAGCAGTTACCGGGGGCGAGGTGGCTACACCTTC
j_call: TRBJ1-2
v_call: TRBV27
d_call: -
clone_size: few

cdr3_aa: CASRSLAEYNEQFF
cdr3_nt: TGTGCCAGCAGAAGCCTAGCGGAGTACAATGAGCAGTTCTTC
j_call: TRBJ2-1
v_call: TRBV7-6
d_call: TRBD2
clone_size: few